This TCR beta chain was sequenced in a study of blood T cell repertoires in COVID-19. Turning to the study itself: Spain, Italy and the United States supplied samples that represented acute and convalescent COVID-19. PBMCs, B-cell-depleted T cells, or T cells provided the cDNA or gDNA that made up the material.

Under the authors' procedure: Nucleated cell number was recorded as an estimate derived from reference gene primer amplification. Generated by immunoSEQ multiplex PCR, the TCRdb table keeps only in-frame clones and is missing some. From that table come the V and J calls and clone size; the DNA was used to work out D and trimming. Of around 260,000 clones listed, 75% to 90% are singletons. The germline V gene encodes CDR1 MNHNS and CDR2 SASEGT. V trimming: 3 bases; J trimming: 1 base; junction bases outside the gene matches: 7. The CDR3 is 16 amino acids. The sequenced sample consisted of peripheral blood. The origin of this receptor is a woman aged 35 to 49 who had recovered from COVID-19. The chain is built from TRBV6-1 and TRBJ2-3; 7 positions agree with TRBD2. The CDR3 loop is CASSEGIAGGTDTQYF. The CDR3 coding sequence is TGTGCCAGCAGTGAGGGGATAGCGGGTGGCACAGATACGCAGTATTTT.